The clone carrying this TCR beta chain was detected many times. No antigen is known for it. Individual cDNA molecules received unique molecular identifiers during library preparation. TCRdb called the 5' RACE reads again in MiXCR, with one record for every CDR3 protein. The sample carries some 30,000 distinct CDR3 sequences, around 3.9% recorded once. This sample stems from a study of early T cells in non-severe SARS-CoV-2 infection. Study information: Sequenced bulk RNA came from whole blood that was unsorted, and chains were unpaired.

Study outcomes and limitations: Lookups in VDJdb leaned toward anti-spike CD8 responses and missed private and CD4 specificities.

This CDR3 has 17 amino acids. The ends lost 6 bases at V and 7 bases at J; junction bases unmatched: 18. Germline CDR1 and CDR2: DFQATT and SNEGSKA (reference sequence). The chain is built from TRBV20-1 and TRBJ2-1, with 10 bases identical to TRBD2. The sample consisted of whole blood. This sequence was found in an adult who was a healthcare worker with PCR-confirmed SARS-CoV-2 infection or an uninfected control (not recorded which). In DNA form, the CDR3 reads TGCAGTGCCTCCGGAGGGTTAAGCGGGGGGGTTTGGAATGAGCAGTTCTTC. Translation: CSASGGLSGGVWNEQFF.